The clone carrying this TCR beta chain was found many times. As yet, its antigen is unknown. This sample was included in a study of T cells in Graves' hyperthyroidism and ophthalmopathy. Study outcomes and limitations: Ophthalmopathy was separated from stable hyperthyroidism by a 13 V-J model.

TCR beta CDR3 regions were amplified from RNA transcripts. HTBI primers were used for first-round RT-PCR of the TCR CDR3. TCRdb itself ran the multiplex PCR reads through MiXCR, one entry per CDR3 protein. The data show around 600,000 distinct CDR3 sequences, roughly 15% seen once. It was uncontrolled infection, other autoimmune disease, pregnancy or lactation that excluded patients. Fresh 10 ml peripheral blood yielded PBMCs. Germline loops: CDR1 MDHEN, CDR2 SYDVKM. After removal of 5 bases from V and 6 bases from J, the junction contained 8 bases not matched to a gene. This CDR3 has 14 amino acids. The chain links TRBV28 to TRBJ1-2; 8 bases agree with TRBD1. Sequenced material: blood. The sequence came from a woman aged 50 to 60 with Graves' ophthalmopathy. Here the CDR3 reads CASSDRTGMNGYTF. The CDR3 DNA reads TGTGCCAGCAGTGATAGGACAGGGATGAATGGCTACACCTTC.